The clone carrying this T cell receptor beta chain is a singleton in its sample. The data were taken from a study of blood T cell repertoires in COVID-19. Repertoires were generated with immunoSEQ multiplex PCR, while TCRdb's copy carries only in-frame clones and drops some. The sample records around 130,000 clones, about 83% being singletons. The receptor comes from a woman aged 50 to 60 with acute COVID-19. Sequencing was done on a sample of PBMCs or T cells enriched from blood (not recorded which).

The chain's CDR3 is CAISGPTSGIGYEQYF. CDR3 DNA sequence: TGTGCCATCAGTGGGCCGACTAGCGGGATTGGGTACGAGCAGTACTTC. The chain recombines TRBV10-3 with TRBJ2-7, with 11 bases lining up with TRBD2. This CDR3 has 16 residues. V shed 4 bases, J shed 4 bases, and the junction held 9 bases outside the gene matches. Germline values: CDR1 ENHRY, CDR2 SYGVKD.